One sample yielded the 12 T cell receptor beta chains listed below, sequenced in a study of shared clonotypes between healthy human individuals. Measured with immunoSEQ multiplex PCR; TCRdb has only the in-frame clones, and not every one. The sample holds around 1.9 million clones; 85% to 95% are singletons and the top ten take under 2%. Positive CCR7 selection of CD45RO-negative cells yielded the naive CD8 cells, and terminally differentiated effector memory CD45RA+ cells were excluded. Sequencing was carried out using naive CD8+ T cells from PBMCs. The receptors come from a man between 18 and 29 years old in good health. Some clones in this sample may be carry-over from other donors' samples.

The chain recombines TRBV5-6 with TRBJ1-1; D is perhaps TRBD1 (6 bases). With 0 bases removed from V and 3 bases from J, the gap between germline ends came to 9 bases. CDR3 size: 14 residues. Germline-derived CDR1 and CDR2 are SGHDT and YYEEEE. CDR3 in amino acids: CASSLVQGHTEAFF. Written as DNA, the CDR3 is TGTGCCAGCAGCTTGGTCCAGGGGCACACTGAAGCTTTCTTT.

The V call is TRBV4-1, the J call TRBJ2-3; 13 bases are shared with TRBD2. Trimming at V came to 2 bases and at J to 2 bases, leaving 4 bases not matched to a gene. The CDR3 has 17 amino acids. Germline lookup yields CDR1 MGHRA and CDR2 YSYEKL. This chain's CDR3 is CASSQTGTSGTTDTQYF. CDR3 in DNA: TGCGCCAGCAGCCAAACCGGGACTAGCGGGACCACAGATACGCAGTATTTT.

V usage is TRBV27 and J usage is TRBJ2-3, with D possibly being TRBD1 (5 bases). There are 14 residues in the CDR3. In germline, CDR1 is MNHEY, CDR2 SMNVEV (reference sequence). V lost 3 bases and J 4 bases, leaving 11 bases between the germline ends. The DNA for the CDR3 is TGTGCCAGCAGTTTTCTACAGGTGTCAGATACGCAGTATTTT. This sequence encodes CASSFLQVSDTQYF.

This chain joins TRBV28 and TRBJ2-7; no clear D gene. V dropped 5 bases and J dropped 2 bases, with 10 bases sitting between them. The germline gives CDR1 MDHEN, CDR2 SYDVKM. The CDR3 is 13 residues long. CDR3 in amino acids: CASSDNEPYEQYF. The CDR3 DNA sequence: TGTGCCAGCAGTGACAACGAGCCCTACGAGCAGTACTTC.

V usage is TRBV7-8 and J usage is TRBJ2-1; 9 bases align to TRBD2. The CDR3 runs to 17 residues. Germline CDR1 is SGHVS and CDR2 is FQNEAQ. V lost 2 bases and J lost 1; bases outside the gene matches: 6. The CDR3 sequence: CASSLSSGRGSYNEQFF. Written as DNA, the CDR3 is TGTGCCAGCAGCTTAAGTAGCGGGAGAGGGTCCTACAATGAGCAGTTCTTC. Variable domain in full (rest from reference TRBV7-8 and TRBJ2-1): GAGVSQSPRYKVAKRGQDVALRCDPISGHVSLFWYQQALGQGPEFLTYFQNEAQLDKSGLPSDRFFAERPEGSVSTLKIQRTQQEDSAVYLCASSLSSGRGSYNEQFFGPGTRLTVL.

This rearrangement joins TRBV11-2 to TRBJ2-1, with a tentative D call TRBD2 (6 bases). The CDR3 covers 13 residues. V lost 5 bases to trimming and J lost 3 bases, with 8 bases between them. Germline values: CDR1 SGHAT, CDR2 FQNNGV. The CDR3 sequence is CASSGEVYNEQFF. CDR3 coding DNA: TGTGCCAGCAGCGGGGAGGTCTACAATGAGCAGTTCTTC. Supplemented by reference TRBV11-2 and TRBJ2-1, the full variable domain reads EAGVAQSPRYKIIEKRQSVAFWCNPISGHATLYWYQQILGQGPKLLIQFQNNGVVDDSQLPKDRFSAERLKGVDSTLKIQPAKLEDSAVYLCASSGEVYNEQFFGPGTRLTVL.

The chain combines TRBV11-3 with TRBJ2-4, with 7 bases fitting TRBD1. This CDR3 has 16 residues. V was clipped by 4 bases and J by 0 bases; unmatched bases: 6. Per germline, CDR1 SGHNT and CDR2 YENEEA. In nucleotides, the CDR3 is TGTGCCAGCAGCTCAGGACAGGCACTAGCCAAAAACATTCAGTACTTC. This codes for CASSSGQALAKNIQYF.

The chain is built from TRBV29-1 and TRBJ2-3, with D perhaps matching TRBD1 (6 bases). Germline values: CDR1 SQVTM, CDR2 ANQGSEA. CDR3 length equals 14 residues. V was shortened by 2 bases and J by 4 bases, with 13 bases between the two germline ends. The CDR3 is CSVELGGTADTQYF. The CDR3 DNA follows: TGCAGCGTTGAATTAGGGGGTACGGCAGATACGCAGTATTTT.

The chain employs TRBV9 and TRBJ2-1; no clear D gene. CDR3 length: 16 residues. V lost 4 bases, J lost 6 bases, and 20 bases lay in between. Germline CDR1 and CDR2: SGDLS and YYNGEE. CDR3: CASSLPVGAAPNEQFF. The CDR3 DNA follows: TGTGCCAGCAGCCTACCCGTAGGAGCCGCCCCCAATGAGCAGTTCTTC.

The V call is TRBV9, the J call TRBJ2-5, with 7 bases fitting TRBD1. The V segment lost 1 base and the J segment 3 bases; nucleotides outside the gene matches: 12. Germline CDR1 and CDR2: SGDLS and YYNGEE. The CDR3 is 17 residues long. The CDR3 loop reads CASSVPRTGDPEETQYF. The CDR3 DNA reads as TGTGCCAGCAGCGTACCCCGGACAGGCGACCCCGAAGAGACCCAGTACTTC.

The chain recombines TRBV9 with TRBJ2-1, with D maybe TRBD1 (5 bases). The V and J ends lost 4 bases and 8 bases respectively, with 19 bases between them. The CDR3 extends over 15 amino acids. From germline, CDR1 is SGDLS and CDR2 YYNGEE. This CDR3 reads CASSTRTFGHDEQFF. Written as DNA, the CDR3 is TGTGCCAGCAGCACTCGGACATTTGGGCATGATGAGCAGTTCTTC.

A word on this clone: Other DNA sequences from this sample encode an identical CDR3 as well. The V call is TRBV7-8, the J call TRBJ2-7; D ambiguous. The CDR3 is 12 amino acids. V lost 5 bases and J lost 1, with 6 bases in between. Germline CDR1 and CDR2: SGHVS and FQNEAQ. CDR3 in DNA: TGTGCCAGCAGCCCTCCTTCCTACGAGCAGTACTTC. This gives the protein CASSPPSYEQYF.